Detailed here is one T cell receptor (beta chain). The data stem from a study of blood T cell repertoires in COVID-19. Study-level information: Material from acute and convalescent COVID-19 was sourced from the United States, Italy and Spain. Sources were T cells, B-cell-depleted T cells, or PBMCs; the material itself was cDNA or gDNA.

A Seattle source enrolled patients during active infection and followed them longitudinally. The assay was immunoSEQ multiplex PCR, and TCRdb's table has in-frame clones only and misses some. This sample yields roughly 570,000 clones, of which about 88% are seen a single time; around 7.8% belongs to the top ten. The CDR3 spans 14 residues. CDR1 SEHNR and CDR2 FQNEAQ come from the germline V gene (reference sequence). This TCR derives from a woman between 50 and 59 years old with COVID-19, enrolled during active disease. The sequenced sample was peripheral blood. The chain is built from TRBV7-9 and TRBJ1-5, with a possible D match to TRBD1 (5 bases). This CDR3 is CASTGGVGNQPQHF. The DNA for the CDR3 is TGTGCATCTACAGGCGGGGTCGGCAATCAGCCCCAGCATTTT.